The clone carrying this TCR beta chain was picked up a small number of times. Its antigen is undetermined. This sample was taken from a study of blood T cells in healthy people across ages. Study observations and caveats: Naive T cell percentage by flow cytometry tracked strongly with beta diversity. Estimated diversity that came from one million T cells was considered an underestimate.

Each individual donor underwent a draw of approximately 10 milliliters of peripheral blood. Germline V gene sequence: CDR1 LGHNA, CDR2 YSLEER. The CDR3 totals 15 residues. V shed 0 bases and J shed 5 bases, with 13 bases lying between them. Primers used in a second PCR of roughly 6 to 11 cycles were a sample-barcoded 5' primer and a J-beta primer mix. TCRdb ran MiXCR on the 5' RACE reads and lists one entry per CDR3 protein. The table includes approximately 1,000,000 distinct CDR3 sequences, around two fifths detected once. The J gene is TRBJ1-2, the V gene TRBV4-3, with D perhaps matching TRBD1 (6 bases). Input material: blood. The clonotype originates from a man aged 18 to 29 in good health. CDR3 nucleotides: TGCGCCAGCAGCCAAGATCAAGGGGGAAGTTATGGCTACACCTTC. This codes for CASSQDQGGSYGYTF.